The following is a T cell receptor (beta chain) sequence with its context. Its matching antigen is unknown. The germline gives CDR1 SQVTM, CDR2 ANQGSEA. The CDR3 totals 13 residues. The V end lost 6 bases, the J end lost 3 bases, and 14 bases lay between the germline ends. These data come from a study of response to subunit inactivated influenza vaccine. Study outcomes and limitations: The authors proposed limited new T cell recruitment per seasonal influenza vaccination.

Using its own MiXCR run on the RT-PCR reads, TCRdb lists one record per CDR3 protein. The repertoire holds about 500,000 distinct CDR3 sequences, with approximately 16% as singletons. The clonotype comes from a man in his fifties or sixties who received an inactivated influenza vaccine. The chain recombines TRBV29-1 with TRBJ1-1; tentatively, D is TRBD1 (6 bases). The input for sequencing was CD4+ T cells sorted from PBMCs, taken 23 to 25 months after vaccination. The CDR3 here is CSVDTGLDTEAFF. CDR3 coding DNA: TGCAGCGTCGATACAGGGTTGGACACTGAAGCTTTCTTT.